This T cell receptor (beta chain) was sequenced for a study of CD8 T cells in ankylosing spondylitis. TCRdb fed the 5' RACE reads into MiXCR, producing one record per CDR3 protein. This repertoire shows roughly 240,000 distinct CDR3 sequences, 32% found once; its top ten account for roughly 4%. V was pared by 4 bases and J by 3 bases, with 5 bases of the junction left unmatched. Germline V CDR1 and CDR2: SQVTM, ANQGSEA. CDR3 size: 13 residues. Study-wide findings and caveats: What seemed typical of ankylosing spondylitis blood was a TCR beta motif built from eight highly homologous variants. CD8+ by phenotype, disease-linked clones were relatively rare in peripheral blood.

About this clonotype itself: Antigen: not known.

The sample consisted of blood, either unsorted or a sorted T cell fraction (not recorded which). The chain combines TRBV29-1 with TRBJ2-7, with 8 bases identical to TRBD1. This sequence was found in a male donor with ankylosing spondylitis or in good health (not recorded which). CDR3 amino acids: CSVAGQGHYEQYF. CDR3 bases: TGCAGCGTTGCAGGACAGGGTCACTACGAGCAGTACTTC.